What follows are 25 T cell receptor beta chains derived from one specimen sequenced in a study of vaccination and CD4 T cells after COVID-19. Their target antigens are unknown. Cultured CD4+ T-cell DNA underwent Oncomine TCR Beta short-read sequencing. TCRdb re-derived calls from the PCR reads in MiXCR, one entry per CDR3 protein. The sample comprises 15,000 to 20,000 distinct CDR3 sequences, 56% of which are singletons, and roughly 10% rests with the top ten. Treatment denoted: roughly 11-day PBMC culture with coronavirus spike peptide pools or control peptides (ViraFEST assay). What was sequenced was CD4+ T cells from blood, cultured in vitro. Receptors were obtained from a human donor who had recovered from COVID-19.

This clonotype was recorded a few times. The rearrangement uses TRBV6-2 or TRBV6-3 and TRBJ1-6; tentatively, D is TRBD1 (5 bases). With 10 bases removed from V and 5 bases from J, the gap between germline ends came to 15 bases. Germline V CDR1 and CDR2: MNHEY, SVGEGT. The CDR3 runs 14 residues. The CDR3, as DNA: TGTGCCACCCACGGGGCGCGGGATAATTCACCCCTCCACTTT. Its protein product is CATHGARDNSPLHF.

This clonotype was seen a few times. This chain uses TRBV11-2 with TRBJ1-6; D remains ambiguous. This CDR3 is 17 amino acids long. Germline CDR1 reads SGHAT; CDR2 reads FQNNGV. Trimming removed 2 bases from V and 7 bases from J, with 18 bases in between. This chain's CDR3 is CASSLRADFRRNSPLHF. The CDR3 nucleotides read TGTGCCAGCAGCTTACGGGCGGACTTCAGGAGAAATTCACCCCTCCACTTT.

V is TRBV6-1 and J is TRBJ2-3; 7 bases map to TRBD2. The CDR3 is 13 amino acids. Germline V lookup: CDR1 MNHNS, CDR2 SASEGT. Trimming cost V 4 bases and J 9 bases; bases outside gene matches: 7. CDR3 nucleotides: TGTGCCAGCAGTGGAAGGAGCGGGACCACGCAGTATTTT. Its protein is CASSGRSGTTQYF.

V and J are TRBV27 and TRBJ2-7; tentative D call: TRBD1 (5 bases). CDR1 and CDR2 (germline): MNHEY, SMNVEV (reference sequence). CDR3 length: 14 amino acids. The V gene lost 4 bases and the J gene lost 0 bases, with 10 bases spanning the gap. CDR3 loop: CASSSPGHSYEQYF. CDR3 nucleotide sequence: TGTGCCAGCAGTTCCCCTGGACACTCCTACGAGCAGTACTTC.

The chain is built from TRBV10-1 and TRBJ1-5; 8 bases are shared with TRBD1. This CDR3 region has 17 residues. Germline V gene lookup returns CDR1 WNHNN and CDR2 SYGVQD (reference sequence). The V gene end was trimmed by 7 bases and the J gene end by 1 base; junction bases not matched to a gene: 12. CDR3 bases: TGCGCCAGCATGGCGGGGAGCTCAGGGGGCAGCAATCAGCCCCAGCATTTT. Protein sequence: CASMAGSSGGSNQPQHF.

The rearrangement links TRBV24-1 to TRBJ2-7; D gene uncertain. Trimming cost V 12 bases and J 1 base, with 9 bases left between them. CDR3 length equals 11 residues. Per germline, CDR1 KGHDR and CDR2 SFDVKD. The CDR3: CALGRSYEQYF. The CDR3 region has the DNA TGTGCCCTGGGCAGGTCCTACGAGCAGTACTTC.

This chain connects TRBV25-1 to TRBJ1-4; D ambiguous. Trimming cost V 3 bases and J 8 bases, with 4 bases left between them. CDR3 size: 11 residues. The V gene's germline CDR1 is MGHDK and CDR2 SYGVNS. CDR3 bases: TGTGCCAGCAGTGACGAGGAAAAACTGTTTTTT. Translated: CASSDEEKLFF.

The J gene is TRBJ2-3, the V gene TRBV9; D is uncertain. The CDR3 totals 13 residues. Germline CDR1 is SGDLS and CDR2 is YYNGEE. Trimming took off 2 bases at V and 4 bases at J, with 8 bases between the two ends. CDR3: CASSVDPADTQYF. The CDR3, as DNA: TGTGCCAGCAGCGTTGACCCCGCAGATACGCAGTATTTT. Together with reference TRBV9 and TRBJ2-3, the CDR3 gives the full variable domain: DSGVTQTPKHLITATGQRVTLRCSPRSGDLSVYWYQQSLDQGLQFLIQYYNGEERAKGNILERFSAQQFPDLHSELNLSSLELGDSALYFCASSVDPADTQYFGPGTRLTVL.

The rearrangement links TRBV6-1 to TRBJ1-5; no clear D gene. Trimming stripped 3 bases from V and 7 bases from J, with 4 bases between. The CDR3 contains 11 residues. Germline CDR1 reads MNHNS; CDR2 reads SASEGT. DNA for the CDR3: TGTGCCAGCAGTGAGGTCCAGCCCCAGCATTTT. Its translation: CASSEVQPQHF.

This sequence joins TRBV20-1 and TRBJ2-3; D remains unclear. Germline V CDR1 and CDR2: DFQATT, SNEGSKA (reference sequence). The CDR3 length is 13 residues. V lost 6 bases, J lost 2 bases, and 12 bases lay in between. The CDR3 loop reads CSAIPSITDTQYF. The CDR3 DNA follows: TGCAGTGCCATTCCCTCAATCACAGATACGCAGTATTTT.

This sequence joins TRBV7-2 and TRBJ2-1, with D possibly matching TRBD2 (6 bases). The germline V gene has CDR1 SGHTA and CDR2 FQGNSA. This CDR3 is 12 amino acids long. V was shortened by 4 bases and J by 10 bases, with 11 bases between the two germline ends. CDR3 region: CASSSDRGEQFF. The DNA for the CDR3 is TGTGCCAGCAGCTCTGACCGGGGGGAGCAGTTCTTC.

The rearrangement links TRBV2 to TRBJ1-1; 7 bases are shared with TRBD1. This CDR3 has 13 amino acids. Trimming at V came to 6 bases and at J to 2 bases, leaving 3 bases not matched to a gene. Germline V lookup: CDR1 SNHLY, CDR2 FYNNEI. The CDR3: CASSRQGNTEAFF. The CDR3 DNA reads as TGTGCCAGCAGCAGACAGGGTAACACTGAAGCTTTCTTT.

The chain employs TRBV20-1 and TRBJ2-5, with TRBD1 identical over 10 bases. V lost 6 bases to trimming and J lost 2 bases; unmatched junction nucleotides: 18. This CDR3 is built from 18 residues. CDR1 DFQATT and CDR2 SNEGSKA come from the germline V gene (reference sequence). DNA of the CDR3: TGCAGTGCCGAGGGGGGACAGGGGCGCTCGGCCGGACAAGAGACCCAGTACTTC. It codes for CSAEGGQGRSAGQETQYF.

This chain connects TRBV4-3 to TRBJ2-3; a possible D gene is TRBD2 (5 bases). The CDR3 is made up of 16 amino acids. The germline CDR1 and CDR2 sequences are LGHNA and YSLEER. V lost 0 bases, J lost 6 bases, and 16 bases lay in between. This chain's CDR3 is CASSQDRTLSGDTQYF. The CDR3 nucleotides read TGCGCCAGCAGCCAAGATAGAACACTCTCGGGGGATACGCAGTATTTT.

The chain carries TRBV20-1 and TRBJ2-1; 15 nucleotides match TRBD2. Trimming cost V 0 bases and J 7 bases; bases outside gene matches: 4. Germline assignment: CDR1 DFQATT and CDR2 SNEGSKA (reference sequence). This CDR3 comprises 16 residues. CDR3 in amino acids: CSARDPGTSGGNEQFF. CDR3 sequence (DNA): TGCAGTGCTAGAGATCCGGGGACTAGCGGGGGGAATGAGCAGTTCTTC.

J is TRBJ2-5 and V is TRBV29-1; D is unclear. Trimming pared 7 bases from V and 2 bases from J, leaving 14 bases between. Germline CDR1 and CDR2: SQVTM and ANQGSEA. The CDR3 is 13 amino acids. For the CDR3, the DNA is TGCAGCGGCGCACTAACGAATCAAGAGACCCAGTACTTC. Its protein is CSGALTNQETQYF.

J is TRBJ1-1 and V is TRBV28; D is undetermined. The CDR3 has 13 residues. Germline values: CDR1 MDHEN, CDR2 SYDVKM. Trimming removed 3 bases at V and 3 bases at J, with 8 bases between. The CDR3 coding sequence is TGTGCCAGCAGTTTGCCAGGATACACTGAAGCTTTCTTT. Amino acids: CASSLPGYTEAFF. Full variable domain (remainder filled in from reference TRBV28 and TRBJ1-1): DVKVTQSSRYLVKRTGEKVFLECVQDMDHENMFWYRQDPGLGLRLIYFSYDVKMKEKGDIPEGYSVSREKKERFSLILESASTNQTSMYLCASSLPGYTEAFFGQGTRLTVV.

In this sample, this clonotype turned up a few times. This chain connects TRBV7-2 to TRBJ1-2, with D maybe TRBD1 (5 bases). The CDR3 totals 13 residues. CDR1 is SGHTA, CDR2 FQGNSA, per germline. The V and J ends lost 2 bases and 7 bases respectively, with 11 bases between them. The CDR3 is CASSLSRDGGYTF. Written as DNA, the CDR3 is TGTGCCAGCAGCTTATCCAGGGACGGTGGCTACACCTTC. Looking up the rest from reference TRBV7-2 and TRBJ1-2 gives the full variable domain: GAGVSQSPSNKVTEKGKDVELRCDPISGHTALYWYRQSLGQGLEFLIYFQGNSAPDKSGLPSDRFSAERTGGSVSTLTIQRTQQEDSAVYLCASSLSRDGGYTFGSGTRLTVV.

This chain joins TRBV6-2 or TRBV6-3 and TRBJ2-7; tentatively, D is TRBD1 (5 bases). The germline V and J ends were trimmed by 5 bases and 2 bases, with 10 bases remaining between them. The CDR3 consists of 13 residues. Germline assignment: CDR1 MNHEY and CDR2 SVGEGT. As DNA, the CDR3 is TGTGCCAGCAGTACCGGACACGCCTACGAGCAGTACTTC. This gives the protein CASSTGHAYEQYF.

This clonotype was detected a few times. The chain joins TRBV20-1 to TRBJ2-5, with TRBD2 matching over 12 bases. Germline V lookup: CDR1 DFQATT, CDR2 SNEGSKA (reference sequence). Trimming removed 4 bases from V and 5 bases from J; junction bases left unmatched: 8. The CDR3 covers 15 residues. CDR3 sequence: CSATSGTSGSETQYF. CDR3 bases: TGCAGTGCTACGTCCGGGACTAGCGGGTCCGAGACCCAGTACTTC.

This clonotype occurred a few times. The CDR3 DNA sequence: TGCAGTGCTAGGAACCCTAGCGGGAGGAGCCTCGGAGAGCAGTACTTC. The encoded protein is CSARNPSGRSLGEQYF. The chain is built from TRBV20-1 and TRBJ2-7; 11 bases fit TRBD2. Trimming at V came to 3 bases and at J to 7 bases, leaving 14 bases not matched to a gene. Germline V gives CDR1 DFQATT, CDR2 SNEGSKA (reference sequence). The CDR3 has 16 amino acids.

J is TRBJ2-5 and V is TRBV6-2 or TRBV6-3, with TRBD1 as a possible D gene (7 bases). The V gene lost 11 bases and the J gene lost 5 bases, with 15 bases spanning the gap. The CDR3 has 12 amino acids. Germline CDR1 MNHEY, CDR2 SVGEGT. The CDR3 loop is CAAGGGYETQYF. CDR3 sequence (DNA): TGTGCCGCCGGAGGGGGCTATGAGACCCAGTACTTC.

This clonotype has only a few counts. The chain employs TRBV4-3 and TRBJ1-2; D unclear. The germline CDR1 and CDR2 sequences are LGHNA and YSLEER. The germline V and J ends were trimmed by 0 bases and 8 bases, with 7 bases remaining between them. The CDR3 sequence is 12 residues long. The CDR3 DNA is TGCGCCAGCAGCCAAGATACGGGGGGCTACACCTTC. Its translation is CASSQDTGGYTF.

By share, this clonotype counts as medium-sized. This chain links TRBV6-2 or TRBV6-3 with TRBJ2-1, with TRBD1 matching over 12 bases. The CDR3 length is 15 residues. Germline loops: CDR1 MNHEY, CDR2 SVGEGT. The V segment lost 4 bases and the J segment 7 bases; nucleotides outside the gene matches: 5. The CDR3 DNA sequence: TGTGCCAGCAGTTCCGGGACAGGGGGCTTAAATGAGCAGTTCTTC. Translated: CASSSGTGGLNEQFF.

The V gene is TRBV27, the J gene TRBJ2-7, with D possibly called TRBD1 or TRBD2 (5 bases each). The CDR3 is 18 residues long. The germline CDR1 and CDR2 sequences are MNHEY and SMNVEV (reference sequence). Trimming left V 6 bases short and J 1 base short, with 25 bases between. CDR3 loop: CASSKTLLSGTLSYEQYF. The CDR3 DNA is TGTGCCAGCAGCAAAACCCTCCTGAGTGGGACGCTATCCTACGAGCAGTACTTC.